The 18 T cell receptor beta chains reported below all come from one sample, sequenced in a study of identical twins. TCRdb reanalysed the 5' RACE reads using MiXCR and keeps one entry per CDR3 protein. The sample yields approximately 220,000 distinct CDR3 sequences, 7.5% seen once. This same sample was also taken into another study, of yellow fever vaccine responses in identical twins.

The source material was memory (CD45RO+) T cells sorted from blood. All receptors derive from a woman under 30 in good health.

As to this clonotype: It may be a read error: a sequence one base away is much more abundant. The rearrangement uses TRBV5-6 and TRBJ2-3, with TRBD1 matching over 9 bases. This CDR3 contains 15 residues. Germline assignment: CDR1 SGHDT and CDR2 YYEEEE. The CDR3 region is CARSSGTGPLDTQYF. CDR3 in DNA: TGTGCCAGGAGCTCCGGGACAGGGCCCCTAGATACGCAGTATTTT.

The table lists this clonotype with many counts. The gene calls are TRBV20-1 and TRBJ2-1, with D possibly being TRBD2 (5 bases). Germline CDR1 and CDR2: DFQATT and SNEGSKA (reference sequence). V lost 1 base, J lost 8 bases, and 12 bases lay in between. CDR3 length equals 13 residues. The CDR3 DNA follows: TGCAGTGCTAGAGCCCTAGCTTCCCATGAGCAGTTCTTC. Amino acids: CSARALASHEQFF.

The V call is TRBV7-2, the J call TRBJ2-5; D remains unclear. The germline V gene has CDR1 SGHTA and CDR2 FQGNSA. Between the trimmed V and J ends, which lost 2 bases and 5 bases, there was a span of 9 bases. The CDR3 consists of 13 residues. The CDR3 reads CASSLSFGETQYF. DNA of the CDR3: TGTGCCAGCAGCTTAAGTTTTGGCGAGACCCAGTACTTC.

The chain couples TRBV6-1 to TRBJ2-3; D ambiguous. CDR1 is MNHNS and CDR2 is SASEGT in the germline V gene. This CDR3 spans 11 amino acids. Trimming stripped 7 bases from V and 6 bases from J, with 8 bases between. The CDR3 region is CASTIGDTQYF. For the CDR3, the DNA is TGTGCCAGCACCATAGGGGATACGCAGTATTTT.

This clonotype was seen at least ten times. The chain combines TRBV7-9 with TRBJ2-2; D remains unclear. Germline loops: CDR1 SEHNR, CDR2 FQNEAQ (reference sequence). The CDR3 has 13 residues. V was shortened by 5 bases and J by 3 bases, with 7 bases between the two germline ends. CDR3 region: CASSRLDTGELFF. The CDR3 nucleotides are TGTGCCAGCAGCCGCCTGGACACCGGGGAGCTGTTTTTT.

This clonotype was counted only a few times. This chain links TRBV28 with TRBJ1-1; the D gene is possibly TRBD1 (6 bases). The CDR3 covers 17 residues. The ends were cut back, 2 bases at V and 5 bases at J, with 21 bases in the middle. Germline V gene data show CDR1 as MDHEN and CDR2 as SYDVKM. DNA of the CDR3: TGTGCCAGCAGTTTAAGCCTCTCAGGGGCTGAGGGAACTGAAGCTTTCTTT. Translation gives CASSLSLSGAEGTEAFF.

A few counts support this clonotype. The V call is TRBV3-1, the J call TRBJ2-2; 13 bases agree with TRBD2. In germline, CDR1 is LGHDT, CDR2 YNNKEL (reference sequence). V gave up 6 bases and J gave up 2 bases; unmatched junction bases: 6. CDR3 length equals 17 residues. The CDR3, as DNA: TGTGCCAGCAGGCGGGGGACTAGCGGGAAAAACACCGGGGAGCTGTTTTTT. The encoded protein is CASRRGTSGKNTGELFF.

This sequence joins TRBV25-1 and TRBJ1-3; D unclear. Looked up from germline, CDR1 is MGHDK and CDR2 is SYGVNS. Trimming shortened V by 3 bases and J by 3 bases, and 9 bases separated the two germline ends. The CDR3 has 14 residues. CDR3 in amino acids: CASSDRWNGNTIYF. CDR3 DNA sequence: TGTGCCAGCAGTGACAGGTGGAATGGAAACACCATATATTTT.

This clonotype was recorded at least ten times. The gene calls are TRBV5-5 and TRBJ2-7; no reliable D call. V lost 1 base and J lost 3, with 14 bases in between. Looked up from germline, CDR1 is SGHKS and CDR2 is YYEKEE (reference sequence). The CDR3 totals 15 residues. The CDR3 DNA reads TGTGCCAGCAGCTTGTTGTTCGGAAACCACTACGAGCAGTACTTC. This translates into CASSLLFGNHYEQYF.

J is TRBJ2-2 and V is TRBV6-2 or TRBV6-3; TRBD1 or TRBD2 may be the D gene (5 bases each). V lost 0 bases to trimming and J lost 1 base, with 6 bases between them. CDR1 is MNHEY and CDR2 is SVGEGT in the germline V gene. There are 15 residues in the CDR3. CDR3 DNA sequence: TGTGCCAGCAGTTACTCGAGGGGGAACACCGGGGAGCTGTTTTTT. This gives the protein CASSYSRGNTGELFF.

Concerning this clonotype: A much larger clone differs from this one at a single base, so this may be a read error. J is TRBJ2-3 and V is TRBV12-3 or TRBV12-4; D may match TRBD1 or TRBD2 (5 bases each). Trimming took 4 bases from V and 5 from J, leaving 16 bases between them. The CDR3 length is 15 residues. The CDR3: CASSSGAARGDTQYF. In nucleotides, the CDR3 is TGTGCCAGCAGTTCCGGGGCGGCTCGCGGAGATACGCAGTATTTT.

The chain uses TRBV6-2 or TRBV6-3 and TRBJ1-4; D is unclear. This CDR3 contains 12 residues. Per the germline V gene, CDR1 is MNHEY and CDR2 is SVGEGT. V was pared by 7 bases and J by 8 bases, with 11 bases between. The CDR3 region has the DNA TGTGCCAGCACAAGTTCTTCAGAAAAACTGTTTTTT. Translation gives CASTSSSEKLFF.

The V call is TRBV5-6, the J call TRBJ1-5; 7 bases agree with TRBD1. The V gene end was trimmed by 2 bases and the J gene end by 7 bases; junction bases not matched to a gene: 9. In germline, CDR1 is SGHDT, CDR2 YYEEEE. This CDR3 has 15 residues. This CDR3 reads CASSFYNRGEQPQHF. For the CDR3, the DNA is TGTGCCAGCAGCTTCTATAACAGGGGTGAACAGCCCCAGCATTTT. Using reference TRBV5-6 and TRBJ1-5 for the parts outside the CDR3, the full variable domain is DAGVTQSPTHLIKTRGQQVTLRCSPKSGHDTVSWYQQALGQGPQFIFQYYEEEERQRGNFPDRFSGHQFPNYSSELNVNALLLGDSALYLCASSFYNRGEQPQHFGDGTRLSIL.

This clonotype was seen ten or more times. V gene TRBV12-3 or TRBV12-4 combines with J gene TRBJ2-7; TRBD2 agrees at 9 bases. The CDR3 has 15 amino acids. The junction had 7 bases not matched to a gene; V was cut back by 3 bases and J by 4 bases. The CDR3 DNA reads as TGTGCCAGCAGTTTGTTGGCTAGCGGGGCGTACGAGCAGTACTTC. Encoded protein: CASSLLASGAYEQYF.

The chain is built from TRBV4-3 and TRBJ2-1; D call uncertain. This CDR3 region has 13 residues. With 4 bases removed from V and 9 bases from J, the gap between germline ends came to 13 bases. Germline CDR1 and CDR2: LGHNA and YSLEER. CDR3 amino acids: CASSRQRNGEQFF. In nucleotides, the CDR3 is TGCGCCAGCAGCCGACAACGGAACGGTGAGCAGTTCTTC.

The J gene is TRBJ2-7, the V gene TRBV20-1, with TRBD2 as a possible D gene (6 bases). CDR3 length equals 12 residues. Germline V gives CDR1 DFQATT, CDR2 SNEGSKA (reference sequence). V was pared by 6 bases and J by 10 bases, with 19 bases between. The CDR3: CSANRDSIKQYF. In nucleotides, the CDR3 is TGCAGTGCAAACCGGGACTCGATAAAACAGTACTTC.

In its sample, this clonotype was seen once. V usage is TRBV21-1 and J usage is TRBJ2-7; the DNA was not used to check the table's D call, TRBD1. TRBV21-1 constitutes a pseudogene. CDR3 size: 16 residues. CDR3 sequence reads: CASSQNRVTETYEQYF. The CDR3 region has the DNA TGTGCCAGCAGCCAGAACAGGGTAACCGAAACCTACGAGCAGTACTTC.

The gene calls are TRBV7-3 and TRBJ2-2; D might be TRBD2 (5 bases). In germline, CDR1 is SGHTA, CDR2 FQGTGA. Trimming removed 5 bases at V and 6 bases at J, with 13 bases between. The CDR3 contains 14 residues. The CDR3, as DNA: TGTGCCAGCAGCCATGGGTCGGGGTCCGGGGAGCTGTTTTTT. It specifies CASSHGSGSGELFF.